The clone carrying this T cell receptor (beta chain) was counted once. Its antigen is currently unknown. The sample originates from a study of cytomegalovirus exposure and HLA in healthy donors. Study-level findings and limits: Later, an analysis showed that TCR beta chains associated with HLA were more clonally expanded than others that were equally common. Serostatus for CMV was the only available immune exposure information. The study labeled 164 TCR beta chains cytomegalovirus-associated.

Researchers ran the PCR with 60 Vbeta and 13 Jbeta primers. Profiled with immunoSEQ multiplex PCR; TCRdb holds only in-frame clones, not every one. In the table there are approximately 70,000 clones, roughly 78% of which are singletons. Germline CDR1 reads SGHRS; CDR2 reads YFSETQ. V shed 0 bases, J shed 5 bases, and the junction held 8 bases outside the gene matches. The CDR3 spans 15 residues. V gene TRBV5-1 combines with J gene TRBJ2-7, with TRBD1 matching over 7 bases. Sequencing was carried out using PBMCs. The receptor was derived from a man aged 40-55 years in good health and CMV-seronegative. CDR3 sequence (DNA): TGCGCCAGCAGCTTGGGCACAGGGGTTATGGACGAGCAGTACTTC. Encoded protein: CASSLGTGVMDEQYF.